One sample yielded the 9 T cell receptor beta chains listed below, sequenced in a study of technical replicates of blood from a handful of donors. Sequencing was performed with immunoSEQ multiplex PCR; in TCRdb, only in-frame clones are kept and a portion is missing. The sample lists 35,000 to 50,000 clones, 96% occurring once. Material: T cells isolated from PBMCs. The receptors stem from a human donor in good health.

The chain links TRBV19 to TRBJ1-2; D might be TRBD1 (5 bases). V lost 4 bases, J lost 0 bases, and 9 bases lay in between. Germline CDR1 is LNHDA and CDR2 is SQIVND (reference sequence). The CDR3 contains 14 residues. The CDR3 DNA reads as TGTGCCAGTAGTAGGCAGGGCGCTAACTATGGCTACACCTTC. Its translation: CASSRQGANYGYTF.

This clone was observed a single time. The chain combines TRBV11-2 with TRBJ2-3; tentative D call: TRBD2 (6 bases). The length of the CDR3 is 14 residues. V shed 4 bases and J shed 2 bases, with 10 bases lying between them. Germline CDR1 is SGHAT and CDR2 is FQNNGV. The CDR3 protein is CASSSRGVTDTQYF. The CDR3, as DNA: TGTGCCAGCAGCTCCCGCGGGGTCACAGATACGCAGTATTTT.

CDR3 coding DNA: TGCGCCAGCAGCCAAGTTGGGACTAGCGGGTACCAAGAGACCCAGTACTTC. Translation gives CASSQVGTSGYQETQYF. The V gene is TRBV4-1, the J gene TRBJ2-5, with 12 bases identical to TRBD2. CDR1 is MGHRA and CDR2 is YSYEKL in the germline V gene. V shed 1 base, J shed 0 bases, and the junction held 3 bases outside the gene matches. CDR3 size: 17 residues.

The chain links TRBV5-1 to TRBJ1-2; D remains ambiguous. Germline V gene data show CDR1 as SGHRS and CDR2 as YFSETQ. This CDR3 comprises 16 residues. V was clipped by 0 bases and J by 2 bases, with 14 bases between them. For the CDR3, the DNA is TGCGCCAGCAGCTTGGTTCCGGGAACCATCAACTATGGCTACACCTTC. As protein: CASSLVPGTINYGYTF.

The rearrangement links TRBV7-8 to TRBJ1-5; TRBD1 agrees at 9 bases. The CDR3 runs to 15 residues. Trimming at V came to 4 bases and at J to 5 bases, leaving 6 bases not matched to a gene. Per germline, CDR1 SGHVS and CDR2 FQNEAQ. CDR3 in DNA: TGTGCCAGCAGCTCCGATGACAGGGGGGATCAGCCCCAGCATTTT. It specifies CASSSDDRGDQPQHF. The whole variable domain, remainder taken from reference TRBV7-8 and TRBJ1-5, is GAGVSQSPRYKVAKRGQDVALRCDPISGHVSLFWYQQALGQGPEFLTYFQNEAQLDKSGLPSDRFFAERPEGSVSTLKIQRTQQEDSAVYLCASSSDDRGDQPQHFGDGTRLSIL.

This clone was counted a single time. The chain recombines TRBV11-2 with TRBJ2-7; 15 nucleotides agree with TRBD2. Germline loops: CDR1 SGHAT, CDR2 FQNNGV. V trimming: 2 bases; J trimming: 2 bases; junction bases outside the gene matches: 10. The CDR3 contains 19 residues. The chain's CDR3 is CASSLLPGLAGGRTYEQYF. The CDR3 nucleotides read TGTGCCAGCAGCTTATTGCCGGGACTAGCGGGAGGAAGAACCTACGAGCAGTACTTC.

CDR3 residues: CATSGRRTGEGAGNQPQHF. In DNA, the CDR3 is TGTGCCACCAGCGGGAGAAGGACAGGGGAAGGAGCGGGCAATCAGCCCCAGCATTTT. The chain uses TRBV15 and TRBJ1-5, with 9 bases identical to TRBD1. CDR1 LNHNV and CDR2 YYDKDF come from the germline V gene (reference sequence). V was pared by 5 bases and J by 2 bases, with 16 bases of the junction left unmatched. The CDR3 spans 19 residues.

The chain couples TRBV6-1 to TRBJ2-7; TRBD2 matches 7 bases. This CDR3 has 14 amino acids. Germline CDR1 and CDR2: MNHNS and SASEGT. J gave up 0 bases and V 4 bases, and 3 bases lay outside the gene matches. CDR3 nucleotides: TGTGCCAGCAGTGCTCTAGCGGTCTCCTACGAGCAGTACTTC. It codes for CASSALAVSYEQYF.

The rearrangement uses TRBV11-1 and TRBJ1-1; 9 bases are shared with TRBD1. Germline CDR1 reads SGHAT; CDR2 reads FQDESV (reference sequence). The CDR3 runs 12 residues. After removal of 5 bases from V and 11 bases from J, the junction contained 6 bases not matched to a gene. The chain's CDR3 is CASSTTGGWAFF. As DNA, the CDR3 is TGTGCCAGCAGCACAACAGGGGGCTGGGCTTTCTTT.